This is a list of T cell receptor beta chains from one sample in a study of blood T cell repertoires in COVID-19. Some clones are missing from TCRdb's copy, which holds only in-frame ones; the method was immunoSEQ multiplex PCR. The sample records approximately 500,000 clones, less than 90% being singletons. What was sequenced was peripheral blood. These receptors were obtained from a woman in her 50s with COVID-19, enrolled during active disease. Both conserved end residues are part of each CDR3. D genes are given only for firm matches. Only some rows state a clone size, as once, few, many or a class for expanded clones.

cdr3_aa: CASSPGQVQYF
cdr3_nt: TGTGCCAGCAGTCCAGGACAGGTCCAGTACTTC
v_call: TRBV6-2/TRBV6-3
d_call: TRBD1
clone_size: .
j_call: TRBJ2-7

cdr3_aa: CASSSSPRDFTPKFTQYF
cdr3_nt: TGTGCCAGCAGCTCGAGCCCCCGGGACTTTACCCCAAAATTTACGCAGTATTTT
v_call: TRBV9
d_call: .
clone_size: .
j_call: TRBJ2-3

cdr3_aa: CASSGHPNTEAFF
cdr3_nt: TGTGCCAGTAGTGGACATCCTAACACTGAAGCTTTCTTT
v_call: TRBV19
d_call: .
clone_size: .
j_call: TRBJ1-1

cdr3_aa: CASSDRTETKNIQYF
cdr3_nt: TGTGCCAGCAGTGACCGGACAGAGACCAAAAACATTCAGTACTTC
v_call: TRBV2
d_call: .
clone_size: .
j_call: TRBJ2-4

cdr3_aa: CASSGQGARGNTEAFF
cdr3_nt: TGTGCCAGCAGCGGACAGGGGGCGCGGGGGAACACTGAAGCTTTCTTT
v_call: TRBV25-1
d_call: TRBD1
clone_size: .
j_call: TRBJ1-1

cdr3_aa: CASSAGGTADTQYF
cdr3_nt: TGTGCCAGCAGCGCGGGGGGAACGGCAGATACGCAGTATTTT
v_call: TRBV5-5
d_call: TRBD2
clone_size: .
j_call: TRBJ2-3

cdr3_aa: CASSLLAGTRGEQYF
cdr3_nt: TGTGCCAGCAGCTTACTAGCGGGGACAAGGGGCGAGCAGTACTTC
v_call: TRBV11-2
d_call: TRBD2
clone_size: .
j_call: TRBJ2-7

cdr3_aa: CASSQWWTAANPGYTF
cdr3_nt: TGTGCCAGTAGCCAATGGTGGACAGCCGCGAATCCCGGCTACACCTTC
v_call: TRBV19
d_call: .
clone_size: .
j_call: TRBJ1-2

cdr3_aa: CASRTLGQANEKLFF
cdr3_nt: TGTGCCAGCAGAACCCTGGGGCAGGCGAATGAAAAACTGTTTTTT
v_call: TRBV6-5
d_call: .
clone_size: once
j_call: TRBJ1-4

cdr3_aa: CASSLRGHLDTQYF
cdr3_nt: TGTGCCAGCAGCTTAAGGGGACACCTGGATACGCAGTATTTT
v_call: TRBV7-2
d_call: .
clone_size: .
j_call: TRBJ2-3

cdr3_aa: CASSRHPGGGYNEQFF
cdr3_nt: TGTGCCAGCAGCCGTCACCCGGGCGGGGGATACAATGAGCAGTTCTTC
v_call: TRBV3-1/TRBV3-2
d_call: TRBD2
clone_size: .
j_call: TRBJ2-1

cdr3_aa: CASRAPYEQYF
cdr3_nt: TGTGCCTCCAGGGCGCCCTACGAGCAGTACTTC
v_call: TRBV30
d_call: .
clone_size: .
j_call: TRBJ2-7

cdr3_aa: CATTTTGLGEQYF
cdr3_nt: TGCGCCACTACAACCACAGGTTTGGGCGAGCAGTACTTC
v_call: TRBV5-1
d_call: .
clone_size: .
j_call: TRBJ2-7

cdr3_aa: CASSLGQGSSPLHF
cdr3_nt: TGTGCCAGCAGCTTAGGACAGGGCAGTTCACCCCTCCACTTT
v_call: TRBV5-8
d_call: TRBD1
clone_size: .
j_call: TRBJ1-6

cdr3_aa: CASSLSRNTEAFF
cdr3_nt: TGTGCCAGCAGTTTATCCCGGAACACTGAAGCTTTCTTT
v_call: TRBV27
d_call: .
clone_size: few
j_call: TRBJ1-1

cdr3_aa: CASSLERNSPLHF
cdr3_nt: TGTGCCAGCAGCCTAGAGCGAAATTCACCCCTCCACTTT
v_call: TRBV27
d_call: .
clone_size: .
j_call: TRBJ1-6

cdr3_aa: CATGGGGTDTDTQYF
cdr3_nt: TGTGCCACCGGCGGGGGGGGGACTGACACAGATACGCAGTATTTT
v_call: TRBV6-5
d_call: TRBD2
clone_size: .
j_call: TRBJ2-3

cdr3_aa: CASSIAAGAQNTEAFF
cdr3_nt: TGTGCCAGTAGTATCGCGGCAGGGGCCCAGAACACTGAAGCTTTCTTT
v_call: TRBV19
d_call: .
clone_size: .
j_call: TRBJ1-1

cdr3_aa: CASRRTMGHQETQYF
cdr3_nt: TGTGCCAGCCGTAGGACAATGGGCCATCAAGAGACCCAGTACTTC
v_call: TRBV2
d_call: .
clone_size: .
j_call: TRBJ2-5

cdr3_aa: CASSLDRLAGYNEQFF
cdr3_nt: TGTGCCAGCAGCTTGGATCGGCTAGCGGGATACAATGAGCAGTTCTTC
v_call: TRBV5-6
d_call: TRBD2
clone_size: .
j_call: TRBJ2-1

cdr3_aa: CASSLAGAKGEQYF
cdr3_nt: TGTGCCAGCAGCTTAGCGGGGGCTAAGGGGGAGCAGTACTTC
v_call: TRBV7-2
d_call: .
clone_size: once
j_call: TRBJ2-7

cdr3_aa: CASSSHHRVGSNEQLF
cdr3_nt: TGTGCCAGCAGTTCCCACCACAGGGTGGGTTCCAATGAGCAGCTCTTC
v_call: TRBV6-5
d_call: .
clone_size: .
j_call: TRBJ2-1

cdr3_aa: CTSSQLRSRGTLNQPQHF
cdr3_nt: TGCACCAGCAGCCAGTTAAGGTCCCGGGGGACCCTAAATCAGCCCCAGCATTTT
v_call: TRBV1
d_call: .
clone_size: .
j_call: TRBJ1-5

cdr3_aa: CASSITWGHEQYF
cdr3_nt: TGTGCCAGTAGTATAACGTGGGGCCACGAGCAGTACTTC
v_call: TRBV19
d_call: .
clone_size: .
j_call: TRBJ2-7

cdr3_aa: CASSNGGGNQPQHF
cdr3_nt: TGTGCCAGCAGCAACGGGGGGGGAAATCAGCCCCAGCATTTT
v_call: TRBV9
d_call: .
clone_size: .
j_call: TRBJ1-5

cdr3_aa: CASSLRDRGNSPLHF
cdr3_nt: TGTGCCAGCAGTTTACGGGACAGGGGTAATTCACCCCTCCACTTT
v_call: TRBV6-5
d_call: TRBD1
clone_size: .
j_call: TRBJ1-6

cdr3_aa: CASTTGQGYGNTIYF
cdr3_nt: TGTGCCAGCACCACGGGACAGGGGTACGGAAACACCATATATTTT
v_call: TRBV7-8
d_call: TRBD1
clone_size: once
j_call: TRBJ1-3

cdr3_aa: CATRQSRGQPQHF
cdr3_nt: TGTGCCACCAGACAGAGCAGGGGTCAGCCCCAGCATTTT
v_call: TRBV24-1
d_call: .
clone_size: few
j_call: TRBJ1-5

cdr3_aa: CASSLGQAYNEQFF
cdr3_nt: TGTGCCAGCAGCCTGGGACAGGCCTACAATGAGCAGTTCTTC
v_call: TRBV5-6
d_call: TRBD1
clone_size: .
j_call: TRBJ2-1

cdr3_aa: CASPSCNQPQHF
cdr3_nt: TGTGCCAGCCCCTCTTGCAATCAGCCCCAGCATTTT
v_call: TRBV6-5
d_call: .
clone_size: few
j_call: TRBJ1-5

cdr3_aa: CATSDLAGFEAFF
cdr3_nt: TGTGCCACCAGTGATTTGGCAGGGTTTGAAGCTTTCTTT
v_call: TRBV24-1
d_call: .
clone_size: .
j_call: TRBJ1-1

cdr3_aa: CATSDETGLGGYTF
cdr3_nt: TGTGCCACCAGTGATGAGACAGGGCTAGGTGGCTACACCTTC
v_call: TRBV24-1
d_call: TRBD1
clone_size: .
j_call: TRBJ1-2

cdr3_aa: CASRRQPNTEAFF
cdr3_nt: TGTGCCAGCCGCAGACAGCCGAACACTGAAGCTTTCTTT
v_call: TRBV11-2
d_call: .
clone_size: few
j_call: TRBJ1-1

cdr3_aa: CASSVLGQGNTEAFF
cdr3_nt: TGTGCCAGCAGTGTTCTTGGACAGGGTAACACTGAAGCTTTCTTT
v_call: TRBV2
d_call: TRBD1
clone_size: .
j_call: TRBJ1-1

cdr3_aa: CASSDLLGAANEKLFF
cdr3_nt: TGTGCCAGCAGTGATCTGTTGGGGGCGGCTAATGAAAAACTGTTTTTT
v_call: TRBV6-1
d_call: .
clone_size: .
j_call: TRBJ1-4

cdr3_aa: CASSEQQAWQPQHF
cdr3_nt: TGTGCCAGCAGTGAACAGCAGGCCTGGCAGCCCCAGCATTTT
v_call: TRBV2
d_call: .
clone_size: .
j_call: TRBJ1-5

cdr3_aa: CAWSDGGNGYTF
cdr3_nt: TGTGCCTGGAGTGACGGGGGGAACGGCTACACCTTC
v_call: TRBV30
d_call: .
clone_size: few
j_call: TRBJ1-2

cdr3_aa: CASSGGGNQPQHF
cdr3_nt: TGTGCCAGCAGCGGCGGTGGAAATCAGCCCCAGCATTTT
v_call: TRBV9
d_call: .
clone_size: .
j_call: TRBJ1-5

cdr3_aa: CASSFLDSPGELFF
cdr3_nt: TGTGCCAGCAGCTTCCTGGACAGCCCCGGGGAGCTGTTTTTT
v_call: TRBV7-9
d_call: .
clone_size: .
j_call: TRBJ2-2

cdr3_aa: CASRGVNTEAFF
cdr3_nt: TGTGCCAGCAGGGGAGTGAACACTGAAGCTTTCTTT
v_call: TRBV6-5
d_call: .
clone_size: .
j_call: TRBJ1-1

cdr3_aa: CASSTSGAETEAFF
cdr3_nt: .
v_call: TRBV6-2/TRBV6-3
d_call: .
clone_size: .
j_call: TRBJ1-1

cdr3_aa: CASSYGRDTEAFF
cdr3_nt: TGTGCCAGCAGCTACGGGAGGGACACTGAAGCTTTCTTT
v_call: TRBV7-3
d_call: .
clone_size: .
j_call: TRBJ1-1

cdr3_aa: CASSQAGGSYEQYF
cdr3_nt: TGTGCCAGCAGCCAAGCGGGGGGCTCCTACGAGCAGTACTTC
v_call: TRBV3-1/TRBV3-2
d_call: TRBD2
clone_size: .
j_call: TRBJ2-7

cdr3_aa: CASSLGRSFQYF
cdr3_nt: TGTGCCAGCAGCTTAGGCCGGAGTTTCCAGTACTTC
v_call: TRBV13
d_call: .
clone_size: .
j_call: TRBJ2-7

cdr3_aa: CASSLERWDTEAFF
cdr3_nt: TGTGCCAGCAGCTTGGAGAGGTGGGACACTGAAGCTTTCTTT
v_call: TRBV5-5
d_call: .
clone_size: .
j_call: TRBJ1-1

cdr3_aa: CASSKPGRGGPEAFF
cdr3_nt: TGCGCCAGCAGCAAACCCGGGAGGGGGGGGCCTGAAGCTTTCTTT
v_call: TRBV4-1
d_call: .
clone_size: .
j_call: TRBJ1-1

cdr3_aa: CAWSVDPQAFF
cdr3_nt: TGTGCCTGGAGTGTAGATCCCCAGGCTTTCTTT
v_call: TRBV30
d_call: .
clone_size: once
j_call: TRBJ1-1

cdr3_aa: CASSLSLRQGENTGELFF
cdr3_nt: TGTGCCAGCAGTTTATCACTTAGACAGGGGGAGAACACCGGGGAGCTGTTTTTT
v_call: TRBV27
d_call: TRBD1
clone_size: .
j_call: TRBJ2-2

cdr3_aa: CASTPREGSGTEAFF
cdr3_nt: TGTGCCAGCACCCCCCGGGAGGGGAGCGGCACTGAAGCTTTCTTT
v_call: TRBV25-1
d_call: .
clone_size: .
j_call: TRBJ1-1

cdr3_aa: CASRRLAPDTQYF
cdr3_nt: TGTGCCAGCAGGCGCCTAGCGCCAGATACGCAGTATTTT
v_call: TRBV12-3/TRBV12-4
d_call: .
clone_size: .
j_call: TRBJ2-3